The clone carrying this T cell receptor beta chain was observed at least ten times. Its matching antigen is unknown. Every diagnosis used clinical symptoms, serum thyroxine and TRAb, thyroid ultrasound and orbital computed tomography. RNA transcripts served as the template for amplifying TCR beta CDR3 regions. HTBI primers were employed in a first-round RT-PCR of the TCR CDR3. TCRdb passed the multiplex PCR reads through MiXCR, listing each CDR3 protein once. The sample lists about 600,000 distinct CDR3 sequences, roughly 14% seen once, with about 12% in the top ten. This sample was included in a study of T cells in Graves' hyperthyroidism and ophthalmopathy. General study points: Ophthalmopathy and stable hyperthyroidism were separated by a 13 V-J model. Clonotypes that were expanded in thyroid above 0.001 mostly appeared in blood too.

Looked up from germline, CDR1 is SNHLY and CDR2 is FYNNEI. V lost 2 bases and J 5 bases, leaving 12 bases between the germline ends. This CDR3 has 14 amino acids. This TCR was sampled from a woman aged 45-65 years with Graves' ophthalmopathy. Sequencing input: blood. The genes are TRBV2 and TRBJ1-1, with a weak D call TRBD1 (6 bases). CDR3 sequence: CASSERGRSTEAFF. The CDR3 DNA reads as TGTGCCAGCAGTGAACGGGGGCGAAGTACTGAAGCTTTCTTT.